These 23 T cell receptor beta chains share one sample of origin, sequenced in a study of CD8 T cells in Susac syndrome. An amount of RNA that ranged from roughly 0.45 to 1 ug was reverse transcribed with random hexamers. Via MiXCR, TCRdb re-called the immunoSEQ multiplex PCR reads, giving one row per CDR3 protein. This table holds around 130,000 distinct CDR3 sequences, roughly 95% found once. The sequenced sample was CD4+ T cells from PBMCs. Receptor source: a human donor with Susac syndrome.

V is TRBV20-1 and J is TRBJ1-1; D remains ambiguous. Per the germline V gene, CDR1 is DFQATT and CDR2 is SNEGSKA (reference sequence). The CDR3 is 16 amino acids. Trimming cost V 2 bases and J 3 bases, with 19 bases left between them. The CDR3 DNA reads as TGCAGTGCTAGACCGATTTCCGGGGAGGTCGACACTGAAGCTTTCTTT. It encodes CSARPISGEVDTEAFF.

J is TRBJ1-2 and V is TRBV15; D ambiguous. CDR3 length equals 15 residues. Germline CDR1 LNHNV, CDR2 YYDKDF (reference sequence). V lost 0 bases to trimming and J lost 2 bases, with 10 bases between them. CDR3 region: CATSRDERSNYGYTF. CDR3 sequence (DNA): TGTGCCACCAGCAGAGATGAGCGGTCCAACTATGGCTACACCTTC.

V is TRBV4-3 and J is TRBJ2-5; no firm D call. Trimming took 0 bases from V and 7 from J, leaving 9 bases between them. Germline CDR1 LGHNA, CDR2 YSLEER. This CDR3 region has 13 residues. CDR3 nucleotide sequence: TGCGCCAGCAGCCAAGATAGGATCGGGACCCAGTACTTC. This translates into CASSQDRIGTQYF.

The chain employs TRBV20-1 and TRBJ1-2, with 7 positions matching TRBD1. Per the germline V gene, CDR1 is DFQATT and CDR2 is SNEGSKA (reference sequence). The V gene end was trimmed by 5 bases and the J gene end by 4 bases; junction bases not matched to a gene: 16. The CDR3 runs 16 residues. CDR3 residues: CSAPNQGGAIIYGYTF. DNA for the CDR3: TGCAGTGCTCCCAACCAGGGGGGTGCGATCATCTATGGCTACACCTTC.

V usage is TRBV6-2 or TRBV6-3 and J usage is TRBJ2-7; no clear D gene. Deletions cut 8 bases from V and 2 bases from J, with 10 bases between. The V gene's germline CDR1 is MNHEY and CDR2 SVGEGT. The CDR3 is made up of 12 amino acids. CDR3 sequence reads: CASSDHPYEQYF. CDR3 sequence (DNA): TGTGCCAGCTCGGACCATCCCTACGAGCAGTACTTC.

This chain links TRBV28 with TRBJ2-7; D unclear. The V gene lost 6 bases and the J gene lost 6 bases, with 12 bases spanning the gap. The CDR3 covers 12 residues. The germline V gene encodes CDR1 MDHEN and CDR2 SYDVKM. CDR3 nucleotide sequence: TGTGCCAGCAGCCCTCTGTTAAGCGAGCAGTACTTC. Translated, it gives CASSPLLSEQYF.

The V and J genes are TRBV30 and TRBJ1-1; D is perhaps TRBD1 (6 bases). V gave up 6 bases and J gave up 2 bases, with 13 bases separating them. Germline CDR1 is GTSNPN and CDR2 is SVGIG (reference sequence). The CDR3 contains 13 residues. The CDR3 reads CACSPDSNTEAFF. Written as DNA, the CDR3 is TGTGCCTGCAGCCCGGACAGTAACACTGAAGCTTTCTTT. Full variable domain (remainder filled in from reference TRBV30 and TRBJ1-1): SQTIHQWPATLVQPVGSPLSLECTVEGTSNPNLYWYRQAAGRGLQLLFYSVGIGQISSEVPQNLSASRPQDRQFILSSKKLLLSDSGFYLCACSPDSNTEAFFGQGTRLTVV.

This chain joins TRBV15 and TRBJ2-2; D possibly matches TRBD1 or TRBD2 (6 bases each). The ends were cut back, 1 base at V and 1 base at J, with 10 bases in the middle. The CDR3 has 16 amino acids. CDR1 is LNHNV and CDR2 is YYDKDF in the germline V gene (reference sequence). The CDR3 loop reads CATSRAGAVNTGELFF. CDR3 nucleotide sequence: TGTGCCACCAGCAGAGCGGGGGCAGTGAACACCGGGGAGCTGTTTTTT.

This clonotype was seen more than once but under ten times. The genes are TRBV18 and TRBJ2-2; D is undetermined. Germline assignment: CDR1 KGHSH and CDR2 LQKENI. The CDR3 is 13 amino acids. V was trimmed by 4 bases and J by 2 bases, leaving 5 bases between them. The CDR3 loop reads CASSLGNTGELFF. The DNA for the CDR3 is TGTGCCAGCTCACTCGGCAACACCGGGGAGCTGTTTTTT.

The J gene is TRBJ1-1, the V gene TRBV2; 8 positions match TRBD1. From germline, CDR1 is SNHLY and CDR2 FYNNEI. The CDR3 is made up of 15 amino acids. V shed 6 bases, J shed 4 bases, and the junction held 10 bases outside the gene matches. CDR3 loop: CASRPQGAGGTEAFF. The CDR3 DNA is TGTGCCAGCAGACCTCAGGGGGCGGGGGGCACTGAAGCTTTCTTT.

The V gene is TRBV6-5, the J gene TRBJ2-4; no clear D. This CDR3 has 14 amino acids. Germline V CDR1 and CDR2: MNHEY, SVGAGI. Trimming pared 2 bases from V and 0 bases from J, leaving 5 bases between. The CDR3 here is CASSYRLAKNIQYF. Here the CDR3 DNA reads TGTGCCAGCAGTTACCGGCTAGCCAAAAACATTCAGTACTTC.

V is TRBV4-3 and J is TRBJ2-3; D is unclear. This CDR3 spans 14 amino acids. Germline lookup yields CDR1 LGHNA and CDR2 YSLEER. Trimming took 1 base from V and 3 from J, leaving 8 bases between them. CDR3 residues: CASSQAPQTDTQYF. CDR3 sequence (DNA): TGCGCCAGCAGCCAAGCTCCCCAAACAGATACGCAGTATTTT.

The chain links TRBV2 to TRBJ1-1; D ambiguous. The V gene lost 7 bases and the J gene lost 0 bases, with 12 bases spanning the gap. The CDR3 has 14 residues. Germline lookup yields CDR1 SNHLY and CDR2 FYNNEI. CDR3 nucleotide sequence: TGTGCCAGCAACTTGCTCAGCGTGAACACTGAAGCTTTCTTT. This encodes CASNLLSVNTEAFF.

The rearrangement links TRBV2 to TRBJ2-7; the D gene could be TRBD1 or TRBD2 (5 bases each). Per the germline V gene, CDR1 is SNHLY and CDR2 is FYNNEI. The V end was cut by 2 bases, the J end by 4 bases, with 12 bases between. The CDR3 consists of 14 residues. Here the CDR3 DNA reads TGTGCCAGCAGTGAAAGGGACCACTCTTACGAGCAGTACTTC. As protein: CASSERDHSYEQYF.

The chain carries TRBV19 and TRBJ2-4; tentatively, D is TRBD2 (6 bases). Germline CDR1 is LNHDA and CDR2 is SQIVND (reference sequence). The length of the CDR3 is 15 residues. V was clipped by 1 base and J by 7 bases, with 14 bases between them. CDR3 coding DNA: TGTGCCAGTAGTATAGGTGGGCGGAGGGCTAACATTCAGTACTTC. It is translated as CASSIGGRRANIQYF.

CDR3 bases: TGCAGCGCCGTAGGACTAGCGGGAGTGGCGCAGTTCTTC. Protein sequence: CSAVGLAGVAQFF. The chain uses TRBV29-1 and TRBJ2-1; 13 bases map to TRBD2. The CDR3 consists of 13 residues. CDR1 is SQVTM and CDR2 is ANQGSEA in the germline V gene. The trim removed 7 bases at V and 12 bases at J, leaving 9 bases unmatched.

The J gene is TRBJ1-1, the V gene TRBV5-1; D not certain. Germline CDR1 and CDR2: SGHRS and YFSETQ. With 2 bases removed from V and 0 bases from J, the gap between germline ends came to 8 bases. This CDR3 is 14 amino acids long. This CDR3 is CASSLELLNTEAFF. The CDR3 DNA follows: TGCGCCAGCAGCTTAGAGCTCCTGAACACTGAAGCTTTCTTT.

This clonotype was detected once. The rearrangement links TRBV6-5 to TRBJ2-1; the match to TRBD2 covers 8 bases. The germline gives CDR1 MNHEY, CDR2 SVGAGI. The CDR3 length is 15 residues. Trimming at V came to 6 bases and at J to 4 bases, leaving 8 bases not matched to a gene. The CDR3 protein is CASRGDGREYNEQFF. The CDR3 bases are TGTGCCAGCAGGGGGGACGGGAGGGAGTACAATGAGCAGTTCTTC.

The rearrangement uses TRBV29-1 and TRBJ2-5; 10 bases map to TRBD1. The CDR3 contains 18 residues. The junction had 14 bases not matched to a gene; V was cut back by 0 bases and J by 4 bases. Germline values: CDR1 SQVTM, CDR2 ANQGSEA. CDR3 DNA sequence: TGCAGCGTTGAAGATCCTGTGACAGGGGGCGCCCCCCGAGAGACCCAGTACTTC. This gives the protein CSVEDPVTGGAPRETQYF.

The chain is built from TRBV12-3 or TRBV12-4 and TRBJ1-1; D perhaps matches TRBD1 (5 bases). Trimming took 6 bases from V and 6 from J, leaving 14 bases between them. The CDR3 has 13 residues. CDR3 nucleotides: TGTGCCAGCAGCACGTGGGGGGGTGCTGAAGCTTTCTTT. It translates to CASSTWGGAEAFF.

The chain couples TRBV7-2 to TRBJ2-7; unclear D gene. Trimming left V 1 base short and J 1 base short, with 11 bases between. Germline CDR1 is SGHTA and CDR2 is FQGNSA. The CDR3 has 15 residues. CDR3 sequence reads: CASSLDLWASYEQYF. Here the CDR3 DNA reads TGTGCCAGCAGCTTAGACTTATGGGCATCCTACGAGCAGTACTTC.

This chain links TRBV6-5 with TRBJ1-3; maybe TRBD1 (5 bases). This CDR3 region has 16 residues. Germline CDR1 and CDR2: MNHEY and SVGAGI. V was clipped by 0 bases and J by 1 base, with 10 bases between them. The CDR3 loop is CASSYSGDLSGNTIYF. CDR3 in DNA: TGTGCCAGCAGTTACTCGGGGGATCTTTCTGGAAACACCATATATTTT.

This chain's CDR3 is CSVEGSRESTDTQYF. The CDR3, as DNA: TGCAGCGTTGAAGGTTCCCGGGAGAGCACAGATACGCAGTATTTT. The rearrangement joins TRBV29-1 to TRBJ2-3; D might be TRBD2 (6 bases). Trimming left V 1 base short and J 0 bases short, with 11 bases between. The CDR3 covers 15 residues. CDR1 and CDR2 (germline): SQVTM, ANQGSEA.